This T cell receptor (beta chain) was found in a study of control samples from healthy donors and cancer patients. This CDR3 contains 16 residues. Germline values: CDR1 KGHSH, CDR2 LQKENI. The germline V and J ends were trimmed by 3 bases and 7 bases, with 21 bases remaining between them. Libraries were prepared by immunoSEQ multiplex PCR; TCRdb keeps only in-frame clonotypes and omits some of them. The table records 100,000 to 150,000 clones, approximately 90% of them present only once. Input material: blood. The TCR comes from a man between 18 and 35 years old in good health. V usage is TRBV18 and J usage is TRBJ1-2, with D possibly being TRBD1 (5 bases). CDR3 sequence: CASSPDTLRSLGGYTF. The CDR3 nucleotides are TGTGCCAGCTCACCGGACACTCTTAGGTCCTTGGGTGGCTACACCTTC. Drawing the rest from reference TRBV18 and TRBJ1-2, the complete variable domain is NAGVMQNPRHLVRRRGQEARLRCSPMKGHSHVYWYRQLPEEGLKFMVYLQKENIIDESGMPKERFSAEFPKEGPSILRIQQVVRGDSAAYFCASSPDTLRSLGGYTFGSGTRLTVV.